This TCR beta chain appears in the sequencing data of a study of blood T cell repertoires in COVID-19. Per the study methods: It was from reference gene primer amplification that nucleated cell counts were estimated. Data came from immunoSEQ multiplex PCR; TCRdb stores just in-frame clones and leaves some out. D and trimming were read from the DNA, whereas the V and J calls and clone size are those reported in that table. The table includes nearly 300,000 clones, about 81% detected once. Enrollment of patients from Seattle took place during active infection, with longitudinal follow-up. Germline CDR1 is SNHLY and CDR2 is FYNNEI. This CDR3 region has 17 residues. The junction had 12 bases not matched to a gene; V was cut back by 7 bases and J by 4 bases.

The sample comprised peripheral blood. The receptor comes from a human donor with COVID-19, enrolled during active disease. The donor label of this sample is uncertain. V is TRBV2 and J is TRBJ1-4; 10 nucleotides match TRBD1. The DNA of the CDR3 is TGTGCCAGCACTATAGACAGGGGGCGCGGTCTTAATGAAAAACTGTTTTTT. Its protein product is CASTIDRGRGLNEKLFF.